This T cell receptor beta chain was sequenced during a study of post-analysis software for immune sequencing data (dated by TCRdb to between 2015 and 2017). Broadly, across the study: Disease courses on record covered relapsing-remitting, secondary progressive and progressive-relapsing multiple sclerosis, though some patients had no subtype annotation. A subset of samples was prepared in parallel using single-end sample barcoding, then pooled and co-amplified after Illumina adapter ligation. Patient repertoires were compared against around 10 previously published healthy control repertoires from donors aged 6 to 25 years.

Sequences MNHEY (CDR1) and SMNVEV (CDR2) are obtained from the germline V gene (reference sequence). Reading from cysteine to phenylalanine, the CDR3 counts 16 amino acids. The read is trimmed to its CDR3 DNA, 48 bases read in frame from base 1. Worth noting for this clonotype: Which antigen it targets is not known. At one boundary the junction diverges from the germline segment, which might be a read error.

To demonstrate the VDJtools post-analysis software, TCR beta repertoires were profiled from the peripheral blood of over ten young patients with multiple sclerosis. The multiple sclerosis patients were children and adolescents between roughly 6 and 17 years of age. Libraries were built with PCR. Sequenced using an Illumina HiSeq 2500. Unique molecular identifiers were incorporated into TCR beta cDNA libraries to reduce PCR and sequencing biases. Some 500,000 cDNA molecules were obtained for every 1 to 10 million input T cells, so each molecule roughly corresponded to one T cell. The same protocol used for the earlier healthy control dataset was applied to prepare and sequence the patient libraries. Samples belonging to the same batch were prepared together, multiplexed and sequenced on a shared HiSeq lane. On the authors' methods: Raw barcoded reads were processed with MIGEC, discarding single-read molecular identifier groups before consensus assembly and CDR3 extraction. VDJtools was used for post-analysis of the clonotype tables, and diversity was normalized by down-sampling every dataset to the size of the smallest sample. Repertoire overlap clustering matched CDR3 amino acid but not nucleotide sequences to correct batch-related cross-sample contamination. Using fastp at Q25 and MiXCR, TCRdb reprocessed the public reads and kept productive beta chains. Rows merge per CDR3 protein into single entries with the most common DNA and genes. TCRdb, not the authors, supplied the V and J calls. Here the sample has 550,000 to 700,000 distinct CDR3 sequences; roughly 40% occur a single time. The ten largest clones take up 1.5% to 2% of the sample.

Overall study outcomes, separate from this receptor: Significantly higher frequencies in patients than in controls were found for a few TRBV segments, including TRBV5-6, TRBV5-1 and TRBV20-1. Direct clustering with F measure showed strong co-clustering of samples prepared in the same batch, prompting a batch-effect correction. Significantly lower normalized Chao1 diversity was found in multiple sclerosis patients than in controls, suggesting substantial peripheral T-cell clonal expansion. The multiple sclerosis patient group was slightly younger than the control group.

Sequenced material: blood. This clonotype was sampled from a girl aged 5 to 17 with multiple sclerosis. Recombination connected TRBV27 to TRBJ2-3, with an unclear D gene assignment. The CDR3 region: CASSLSQGIITDAQYF. The base sequence is TGTGCCAGCAGTTTATCCCAAGGGATAATCACAGATGCGCAGTATTTT.